Each of the 19 T cell receptor beta chains below was sequenced from the same sample in a study of T-cell reconstitution after alpha-beta-depleted transplantation in children. The TCRbeta library was prepared with unique molecular identifiers. One entry per CDR3 protein results from TCRdb running MiXCR on the PCR reads. The table records around 360,000 distinct CDR3 sequences, 10% of them present only once. The material was PBMCs from the stem cell graft donor, obtained from the stem cell graft. The receptors derive from a human donor who donated a stem cell graft to a child with acute lymphoblastic leukemia.

This clonotype came up many times. The V and J genes are TRBV20-1 and TRBJ2-5; 9 bases are a match to TRBD2. The CDR3 contains 14 residues. From germline, CDR1 is DFQATT and CDR2 SNEGSKA (reference sequence). V lost 3 bases to trimming and J lost 1 base; unmatched junction nucleotides: 3. The CDR3 nucleotides are TGCAGTGCTAGCTCTAGCGGGGCCCAAGAGACCCAGTACTTC. Amino acid sequence: CSASSSGAQETQYF.

This clonotype occurred once. The chain combines TRBV27 with TRBJ2-1, with 10 bases that match TRBD1. The CDR3 has 15 amino acids. V shed 4 bases and J 8 bases; nucleotides not matched to a gene: 8. The V gene's germline CDR1 is MNHEY and CDR2 SMNVEV (reference sequence). The CDR3 here is CASSSPGQGSYEQFF. DNA of the CDR3: TGTGCCAGCAGTTCACCGGGACAGGGGAGCTATGAGCAGTTCTTC.

The chain carries TRBV5-1 and TRBJ2-5, with 7 nucleotides matching TRBD2. CDR3 length: 17 amino acids. The V segment lost 0 bases and the J segment 2 bases; nucleotides outside the gene matches: 10. Germline V gives CDR1 SGHRS, CDR2 YFSETQ. The CDR3 coding sequence is TGCGCCAGCAGCTTGGGGGGACTACCGGACACGCAAGAGACCCAGTACTTC. This sequence encodes CASSLGGLPDTQETQYF.

V usage is TRBV4-1 and J usage is TRBJ2-1; D perhaps matches TRBD2 (6 bases). V lost 4 bases to trimming and J lost 3 bases, with 16 bases between them. In germline, CDR1 is MGHRA, CDR2 YSYEKL. This CDR3 has 16 amino acids. The CDR3 nucleotides are TGCGCCAGCAGCCGTGGTGATACCGGGAGCTACAATGAGCAGTTCTTC. As protein: CASSRGDTGSYNEQFF.

This clonotype was seen many times. The chain joins TRBV7-6 to TRBJ2-3, with 14 bases identical to TRBD2. V lost 4 bases, J lost 2 bases, and 14 bases stayed unmatched. The CDR3 extends over 20 amino acids. Germline lookup yields CDR1 SGHVS and CDR2 FNYEAQ. In DNA form, the CDR3 reads TGTGCCAGCAGCTCCCCCAGATCGACTAGCGGGAGGGAAGTCACAGATACGCAGTATTTT. This translates into CASSSPRSTSGREVTDTQYF.

The gene calls are TRBV3-1 and TRBJ2-1; D may be TRBD2 (6 bases). This CDR3 spans 17 amino acids. Germline loops: CDR1 LGHDT, CDR2 YNNKEL (reference sequence). V lost 7 bases to trimming and J lost 2 bases, with 21 bases between them. CDR3 loop: CASTHRDGGAAYNEQFF. Here the CDR3 DNA reads TGTGCCAGCACCCACCGCGACGGCGGGGCGGCCTACAATGAGCAGTTCTTC.

The chain links TRBV10-3 to TRBJ2-1; possible D gene TRBD2, 6 bases. V dropped 4 bases and J dropped 6 bases, with 13 bases sitting between them. The CDR3 is made up of 14 amino acids. Germline-derived CDR1 and CDR2 are ENHRY and SYGVKD. The CDR3 region is CAISVTGEVNEQFF. DNA for the CDR3: TGTGCCATCAGTGTGACGGGAGAGGTCAATGAGCAGTTCTTC.

This clonotype was detected a few times. In DNA form, the CDR3 reads TGTGCCAGCAGCCCGCGGACAGGCCTCTCCAATGAGCAGTTCTTC. Translation: CASSPRTGLSNEQFF. This chain joins TRBV7-2 and TRBJ2-1; TRBD1 aligns across 7 bases. The CDR3 contains 15 residues. In germline, CDR1 is SGHTA, CDR2 FQGNSA. V trimming: 5 bases; J trimming: 6 bases; junction bases outside the gene matches: 10.

This chain connects TRBV29-1 to TRBJ2-7; 12 bases map to TRBD2. Germline loops: CDR1 SQVTM, CDR2 ANQGSEA. The V and J ends lost 5 bases and 3 bases, in that order; junction bases with no gene match: 20. There are 19 residues in the CDR3. This chain's CDR3 is CSVLQVGGTSGRLDYEQYF. The CDR3 DNA reads as TGCAGCGTTCTCCAGGTAGGGGGGACTAGCGGGCGTCTGGACTACGAGCAGTACTTC.

This chain connects TRBV5-1 to TRBJ2-7, with 10 nucleotides matching TRBD1. V was pared by 0 bases and J by 3 bases, with 9 bases of the junction left unmatched. The germline CDR1 and CDR2 sequences are SGHRS and YFSETQ. CDR3 length: 17 amino acids. The CDR3 nucleotides read TGCGCCAGCAGCTTGGATACCGGGACAGGGGTATACTACGAGCAGTACTTC. Translating gives CASSLDTGTGVYYEQYF.

This clonotype was seen at least ten times. This chain uses TRBV7-2 with TRBJ1-5; D remains unclear. The CDR3 loop spans 14 amino acids. V lost 3 bases to trimming and J lost 3 bases, with 9 bases between them. CDR1 and CDR2 from the germline V gene are SGHTA and FQGNSA. The CDR3 DNA is TGTGCCAGCAGCTTTGACTTAGCCAATCAGCCCCAGCATTTT. Translated: CASSFDLANQPQHF.

This chain uses TRBV24-1 with TRBJ2-2; D gene uncertain. This CDR3 has 14 amino acids. The germline gives CDR1 KGHDR, CDR2 SFDVKD. Trimming left V 6 bases short and J 1 base short, with 8 bases between. The CDR3 sequence: CATSSTVNTGELFF. The DNA for the CDR3 is TGTGCCACCAGTTCAACAGTGAACACCGGGGAGCTGTTTTTT.

This clonotype was detected only a few times. The gene calls are TRBV6-2 or TRBV6-3 and TRBJ1-5; no clear D gene. This CDR3 region has 11 residues. V shed 5 bases and J shed 14 bases, with 13 bases lying between them. CDR1 is MNHEY and CDR2 is SVGEGT in the germline V gene. This CDR3 is CASSLTWEEHF. The CDR3 DNA reads as TGTGCCAGCAGTCTCACTTGGGAAGAGCATTTT.

This clonotype has more than one count but fewer than ten. This chain links TRBV4-1 with TRBJ2-3; D unclear. V lost 8 bases and J 5 bases, leaving 17 bases between the germline ends. CDR1 and CDR2 (germline): MGHRA, YSYEKL. The CDR3 length is 14 residues. CDR3 loop: CASALTRWGDTQYF. The CDR3 bases are TGCGCCAGCGCCCTCACACGGTGGGGAGATACGCAGTATTTT.

V gene TRBV3-1 combines with J gene TRBJ2-1; TRBD1 agrees at 10 bases. This CDR3 has 16 residues. The V and J ends lost 2 bases and 4 bases, in that order; junction bases with no gene match: 5. Germline V gene data show CDR1 as LGHDT and CDR2 as YNNKEL (reference sequence). The CDR3 protein is CASSQSGTGVYNEQFF. The CDR3 nucleotides are TGTGCCAGCAGCCAAAGTGGGACAGGGGTTTACAATGAGCAGTTCTTC.

V usage is TRBV29-1 and J usage is TRBJ2-7; D not resolved. The V end lost 4 bases, the J end lost 1 base, and 8 bases lay between the germline ends. CDR3 length: 12 residues. CDR1 is SQVTM and CDR2 is ANQGSEA in the germline V gene. The CDR3 coding sequence is TGCAGCGTTGGGTCCAAGTCCTACGAGCAGTACTTC. Translated, it gives CSVGSKSYEQYF.

The chain couples TRBV12-3 or TRBV12-4 to TRBJ2-2, with D perhaps TRBD1 (7 bases). CDR3 size: 13 residues. V was shortened by 6 bases and J by 5 bases, with 10 bases between the two germline ends. The CDR3 bases are TGTGCCAGCAGGGGGGGACAGACCGGGGAGCTGTTTTTT. It codes for CASRGGQTGELFF.

This clonotype turned up a few times. The chain joins TRBV20-1 to TRBJ2-1, with unresolved D. Germline CDR1 is DFQATT and CDR2 is SNEGSKA (reference sequence). The CDR3 consists of 13 residues. Trimming pared 0 bases from V and 3 bases from J, leaving 6 bases between. In DNA form, the CDR3 reads TGCAGTGCTAGAGATCCTGTCTACAATGAGCAGTTCTTC. Its protein is CSARDPVYNEQFF.

The V and J genes are TRBV9 and TRBJ2-7; D is possibly TRBD1 or TRBD2 (6 bases each). The CDR3 extends over 14 amino acids. Trimming left V 4 bases short and J 3 bases short, with 14 bases between. Germline V gives CDR1 SGDLS, CDR2 YYNGEE. This CDR3 is CASSPWGAFYEQYF. DNA of the CDR3: TGTGCCAGCAGCCCTTGGGGGGCCTTCTACGAGCAGTACTTC.